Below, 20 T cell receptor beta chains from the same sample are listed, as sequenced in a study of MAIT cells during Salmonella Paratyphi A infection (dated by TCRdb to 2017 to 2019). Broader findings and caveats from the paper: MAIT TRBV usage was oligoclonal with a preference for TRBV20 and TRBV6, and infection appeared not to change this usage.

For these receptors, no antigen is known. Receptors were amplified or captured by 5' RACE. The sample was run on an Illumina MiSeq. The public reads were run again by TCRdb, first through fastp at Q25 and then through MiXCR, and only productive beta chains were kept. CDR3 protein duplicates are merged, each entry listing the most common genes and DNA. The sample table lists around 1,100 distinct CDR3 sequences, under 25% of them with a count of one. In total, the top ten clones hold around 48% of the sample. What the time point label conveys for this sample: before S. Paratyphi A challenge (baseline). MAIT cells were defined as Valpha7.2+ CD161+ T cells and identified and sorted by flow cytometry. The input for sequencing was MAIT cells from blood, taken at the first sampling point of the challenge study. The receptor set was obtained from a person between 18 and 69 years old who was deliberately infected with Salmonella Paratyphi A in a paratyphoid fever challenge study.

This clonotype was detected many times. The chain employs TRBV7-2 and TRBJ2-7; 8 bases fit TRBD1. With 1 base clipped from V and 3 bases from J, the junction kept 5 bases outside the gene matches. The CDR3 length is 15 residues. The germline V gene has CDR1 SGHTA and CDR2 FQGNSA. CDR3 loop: CASSLGPRGLYEQYF. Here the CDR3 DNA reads TGTGCCAGCAGCTTAGGGCCCAGGGGGCTCTACGAGCAGTACTTC. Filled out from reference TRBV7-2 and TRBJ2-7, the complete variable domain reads GAGVSQSPSNKVTEKGKDVELRCDPISGHTALYWYRQSLGQGLEFLIYFQGNSAPDKSGLPSDRFSAERTGGSVSTLTIQRTQQEDSAVYLCASSLGPRGLYEQYFGPGTRLTVT.

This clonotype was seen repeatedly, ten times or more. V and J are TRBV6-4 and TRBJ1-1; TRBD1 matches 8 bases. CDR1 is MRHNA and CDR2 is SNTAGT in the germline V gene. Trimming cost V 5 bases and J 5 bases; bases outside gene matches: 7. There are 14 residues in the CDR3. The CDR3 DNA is TGTGCCAGCAGTCCAGGGGGCGAGAGGACTGAAGCTTTCTTT. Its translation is CASSPGGERTEAFF.

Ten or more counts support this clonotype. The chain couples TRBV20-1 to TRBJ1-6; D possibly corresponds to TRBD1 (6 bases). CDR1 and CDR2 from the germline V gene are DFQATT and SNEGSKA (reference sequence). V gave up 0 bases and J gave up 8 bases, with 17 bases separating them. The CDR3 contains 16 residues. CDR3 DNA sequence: TGCAGTGCTAGAGAGGGGGGCCAGGGCGATTATTCACCCCTCCACTTT. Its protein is CSAREGGQGDYSPLHF.

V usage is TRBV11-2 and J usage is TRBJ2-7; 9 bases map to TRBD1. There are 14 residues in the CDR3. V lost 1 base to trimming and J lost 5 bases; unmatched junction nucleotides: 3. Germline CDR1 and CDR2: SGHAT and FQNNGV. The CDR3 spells CASSLGGQGNEQYF. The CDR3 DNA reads TGTGCCAGCAGCTTAGGGGGACAGGGCAACGAGCAGTACTTC.

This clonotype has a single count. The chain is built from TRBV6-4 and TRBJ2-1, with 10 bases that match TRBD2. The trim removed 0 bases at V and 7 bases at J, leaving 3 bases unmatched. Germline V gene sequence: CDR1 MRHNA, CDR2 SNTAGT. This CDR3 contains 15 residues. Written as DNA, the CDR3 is TGTGCCAGCAGTGACTCGAGCGGGGGGGGAAATGAGCAGTTCTTC. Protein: CASSDSSGGGNEQFF.

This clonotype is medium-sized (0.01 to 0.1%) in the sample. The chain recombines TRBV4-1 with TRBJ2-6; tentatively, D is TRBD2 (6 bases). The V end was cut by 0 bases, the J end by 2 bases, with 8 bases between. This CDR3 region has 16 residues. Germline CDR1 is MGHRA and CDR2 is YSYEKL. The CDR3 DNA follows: TGCGCCAGCAGCCAAGATCCGGGAGCTGGGGCCAACGTCCTGACTTTC. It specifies CASSQDPGAGANVLTF.

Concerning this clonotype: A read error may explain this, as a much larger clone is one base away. In DNA form, the CDR3 reads TGCGCCAGCAGCTCGAGACAGCACTACGAGCAGTACTTC. Its translation: CASSSRQHYEQYF. This sequence joins TRBV5-1 and TRBJ2-7, with D tentatively TRBD1 (5 bases). Germline CDR1 SGHRS, CDR2 YFSETQ. The CDR3 is 13 amino acids. V lost 3 bases and J 3 bases, leaving 10 bases between the germline ends.

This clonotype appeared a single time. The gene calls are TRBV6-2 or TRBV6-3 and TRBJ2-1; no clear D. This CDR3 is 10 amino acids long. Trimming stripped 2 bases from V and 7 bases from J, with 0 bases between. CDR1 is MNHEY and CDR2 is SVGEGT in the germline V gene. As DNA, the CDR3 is TGTGCCAGCAGTTACAATGAGCAGTTCTTC. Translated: CASSYNEQFF.

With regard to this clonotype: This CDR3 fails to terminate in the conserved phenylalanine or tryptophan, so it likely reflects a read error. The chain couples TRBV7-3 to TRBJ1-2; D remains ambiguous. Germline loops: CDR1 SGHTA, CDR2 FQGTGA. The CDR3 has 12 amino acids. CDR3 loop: CASSYGDHGYTG. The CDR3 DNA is TGTGCCAGCAGCTACGGGGATCATGGATACACCGGA.

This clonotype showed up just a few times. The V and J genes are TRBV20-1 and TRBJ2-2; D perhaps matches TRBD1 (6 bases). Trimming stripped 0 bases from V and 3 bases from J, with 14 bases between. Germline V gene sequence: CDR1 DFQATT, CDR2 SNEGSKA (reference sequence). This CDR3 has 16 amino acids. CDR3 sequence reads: CSARDRIGGDTGELFF. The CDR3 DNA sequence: TGCAGTGCTAGAGATCGCATAGGGGGTGACACCGGGGAGCTGTTTTTT.

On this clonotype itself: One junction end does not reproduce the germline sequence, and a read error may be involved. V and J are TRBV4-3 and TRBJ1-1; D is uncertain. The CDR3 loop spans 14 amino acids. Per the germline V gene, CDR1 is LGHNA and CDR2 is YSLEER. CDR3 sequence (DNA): TGCGAAAGAAGAAAAGATTTGGAGAAAAATGAAGATTTATTT. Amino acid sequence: CERRKDLEKNEDLF.

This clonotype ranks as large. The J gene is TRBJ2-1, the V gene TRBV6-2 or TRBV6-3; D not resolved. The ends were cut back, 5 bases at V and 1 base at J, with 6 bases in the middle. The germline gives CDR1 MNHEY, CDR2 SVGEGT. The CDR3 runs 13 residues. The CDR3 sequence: CASSKGSYNEQFF. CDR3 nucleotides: TGTGCCAGCAGTAAGGGATCCTACAATGAGCAGTTCTTC.

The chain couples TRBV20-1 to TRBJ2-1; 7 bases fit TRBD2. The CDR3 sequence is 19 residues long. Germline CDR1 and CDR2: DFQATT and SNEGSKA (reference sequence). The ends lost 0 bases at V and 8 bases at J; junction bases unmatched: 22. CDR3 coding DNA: TGCAGTGCTAGAGATCTGACTAGCAGTTACGGGGGAGCGTCAGATGAGCAGTTCTTC. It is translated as CSARDLTSSYGGASDEQFF.

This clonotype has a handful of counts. This CDR3 reads CASSYSAGDTGELFF. The CDR3 region has the DNA TGTGCCAGCAGTTACTCCGCGGGCGACACCGGGGAGCTGTTTTTT. The V gene is TRBV6-2 or TRBV6-3, the J gene TRBJ2-2; possibly TRBD2 for D (5 bases). The V end was cut by 0 bases, the J end by 3 bases, with 8 bases between. Germline CDR1 reads MNHEY; CDR2 reads SVGEGT. This CDR3 spans 15 amino acids.

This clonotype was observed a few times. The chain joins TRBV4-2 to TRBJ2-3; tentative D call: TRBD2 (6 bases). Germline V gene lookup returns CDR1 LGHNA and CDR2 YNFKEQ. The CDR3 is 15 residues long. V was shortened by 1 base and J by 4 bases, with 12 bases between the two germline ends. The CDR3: CASSQGLAAADTQYF. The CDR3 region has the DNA TGTGCCAGCAGCCAAGGCTTAGCGGCGGCAGATACGCAGTATTTT.

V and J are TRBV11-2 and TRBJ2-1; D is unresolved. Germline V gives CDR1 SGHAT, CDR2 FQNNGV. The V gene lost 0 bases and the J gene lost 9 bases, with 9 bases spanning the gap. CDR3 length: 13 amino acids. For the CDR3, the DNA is TGTGCCAGCAGCTTAGATTTGGGTTCTGAGCAGTTCTTC. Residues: CASSLDLGSEQFF.

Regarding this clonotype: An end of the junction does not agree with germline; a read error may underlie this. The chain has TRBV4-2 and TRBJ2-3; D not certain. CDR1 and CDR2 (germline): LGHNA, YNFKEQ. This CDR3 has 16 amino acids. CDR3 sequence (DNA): TGCGCCAGCAGCCAAGCCCTCGGCGGTGGCACAGATACGCAGTATTTT. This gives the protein CASSQALGGGTDTQYF.

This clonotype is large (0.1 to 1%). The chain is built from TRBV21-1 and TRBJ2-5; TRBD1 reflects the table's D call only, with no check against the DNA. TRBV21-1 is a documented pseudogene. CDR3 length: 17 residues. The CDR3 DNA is TGTGCCAGCAGCAAAGAGAAAAGGACAGGGGATGAGGAGACCCAGTACTTC. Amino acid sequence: CASSKEKRTGDEETQYF.

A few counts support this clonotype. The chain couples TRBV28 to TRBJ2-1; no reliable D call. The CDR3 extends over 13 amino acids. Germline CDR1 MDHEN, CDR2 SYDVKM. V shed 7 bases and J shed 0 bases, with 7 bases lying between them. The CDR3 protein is CASTSDSYNEQFF. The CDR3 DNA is TGTGCCAGCACCTCGGACTCCTACAATGAGCAGTTCTTC.

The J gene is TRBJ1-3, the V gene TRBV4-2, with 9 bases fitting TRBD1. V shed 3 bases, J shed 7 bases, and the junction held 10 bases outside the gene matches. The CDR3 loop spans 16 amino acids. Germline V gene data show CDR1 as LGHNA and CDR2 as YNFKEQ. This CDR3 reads CASSQESGTGSNTIYF. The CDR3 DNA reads TGTGCCAGCAGCCAGGAATCCGGGACAGGGAGTAACACCATATATTTT.